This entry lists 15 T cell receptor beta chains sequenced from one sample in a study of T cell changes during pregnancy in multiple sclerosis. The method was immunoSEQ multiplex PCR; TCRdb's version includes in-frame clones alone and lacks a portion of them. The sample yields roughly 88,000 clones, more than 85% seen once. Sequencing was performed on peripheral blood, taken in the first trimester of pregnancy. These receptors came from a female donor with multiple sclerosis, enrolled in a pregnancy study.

CDR3 loop: CASSLRTGWNTEAFF. As DNA, the CDR3 is TGTGCCAGCAGCCTACGGACAGGGTGGAACACTGAAGCTTTCTTT. The V gene is TRBV11-2, the J gene TRBJ1-1; 8 bases are a match to TRBD1. The V and J ends lost 5 bases and 1 base, in that order; junction bases with no gene match: 6. The CDR3 consists of 15 residues. The V gene's germline CDR1 is SGHAT and CDR2 FQNNGV.

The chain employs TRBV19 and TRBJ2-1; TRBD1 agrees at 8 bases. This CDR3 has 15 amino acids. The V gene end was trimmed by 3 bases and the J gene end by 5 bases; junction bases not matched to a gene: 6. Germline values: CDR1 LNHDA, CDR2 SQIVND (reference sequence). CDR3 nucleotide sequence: TGTGCCAGTAGTATGGGGACAGGATCAAACAATGAGCAGTTCTTC. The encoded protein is CASSMGTGSNNEQFF.

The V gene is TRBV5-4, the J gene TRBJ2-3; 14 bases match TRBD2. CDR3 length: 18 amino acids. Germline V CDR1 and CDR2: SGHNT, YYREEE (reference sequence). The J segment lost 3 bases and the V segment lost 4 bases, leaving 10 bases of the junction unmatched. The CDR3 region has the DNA TGTGCCAGCAGCGTCGGGACTAGCGGGAGCGGGTGGACAGATACGCAGTATTTT. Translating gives CASSVGTSGSGWTDTQYF.

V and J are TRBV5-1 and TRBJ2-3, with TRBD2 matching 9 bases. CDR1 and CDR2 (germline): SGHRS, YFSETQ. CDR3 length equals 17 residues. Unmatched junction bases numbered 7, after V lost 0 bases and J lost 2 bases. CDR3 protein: CASSLEIAGELTDTQYF. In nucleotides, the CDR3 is TGCGCCAGCAGCTTGGAGATAGCGGGGGAACTCACAGATACGCAGTATTTT.

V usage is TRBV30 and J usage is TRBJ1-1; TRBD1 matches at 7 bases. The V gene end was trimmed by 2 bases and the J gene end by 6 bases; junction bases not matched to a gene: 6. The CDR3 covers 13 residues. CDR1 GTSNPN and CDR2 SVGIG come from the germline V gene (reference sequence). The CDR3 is CAWSYGQVPEAFF. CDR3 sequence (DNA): TGTGCCTGGAGTTATGGACAGGTCCCTGAAGCTTTCTTT.

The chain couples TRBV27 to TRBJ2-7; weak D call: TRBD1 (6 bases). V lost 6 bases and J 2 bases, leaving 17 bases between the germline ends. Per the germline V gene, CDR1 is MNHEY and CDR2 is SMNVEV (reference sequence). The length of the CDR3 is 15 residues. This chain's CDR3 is CASRARQDTPYEQYF. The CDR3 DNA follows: TGTGCCAGCAGGGCGCGACAGGACACTCCCTACGAGCAGTACTTC.

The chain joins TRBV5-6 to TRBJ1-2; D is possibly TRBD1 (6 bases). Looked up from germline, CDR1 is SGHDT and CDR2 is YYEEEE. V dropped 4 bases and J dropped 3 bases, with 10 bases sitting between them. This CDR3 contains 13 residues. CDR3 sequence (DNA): TGTGCCAGCAGCGGTAGACAGGACTATGGCTACACCTTC. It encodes CASSGRQDYGYTF.

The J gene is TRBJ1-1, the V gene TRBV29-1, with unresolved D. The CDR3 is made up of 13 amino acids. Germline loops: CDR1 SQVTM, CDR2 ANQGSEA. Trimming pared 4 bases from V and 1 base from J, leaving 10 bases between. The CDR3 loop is CSVVGGGNTEAFF. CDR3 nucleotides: TGCAGCGTTGTAGGAGGAGGGAACACTGAAGCTTTCTTT.

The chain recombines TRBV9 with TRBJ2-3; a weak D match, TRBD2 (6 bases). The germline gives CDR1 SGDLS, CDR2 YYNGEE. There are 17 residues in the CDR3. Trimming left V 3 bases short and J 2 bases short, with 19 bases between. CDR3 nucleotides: TGTGCCAGCAGCGCCCTGCGAACGGGACTCGCCACAGATACGCAGTATTTT. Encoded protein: CASSALRTGLATDTQYF.

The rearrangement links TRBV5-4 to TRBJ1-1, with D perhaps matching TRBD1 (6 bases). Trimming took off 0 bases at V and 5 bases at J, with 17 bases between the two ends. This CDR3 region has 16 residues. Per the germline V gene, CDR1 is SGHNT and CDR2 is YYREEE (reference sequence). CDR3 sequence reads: CASSLGGRRVFTEAFF. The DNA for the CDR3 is TGTGCCAGCAGCTTGGGGGGGCGCCGGGTATTTACTGAAGCTTTCTTT. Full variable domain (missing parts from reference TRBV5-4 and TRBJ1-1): ETGVTQSPTHLIKTRGQQVTLRCSSQSGHNTVSWYQQALGQGPQFIFQYYREEENGRGNFPPRFSGLQFPNYSSELNVNALELDDSALYLCASSLGGRRVFTEAFFGQGTRLTVV.

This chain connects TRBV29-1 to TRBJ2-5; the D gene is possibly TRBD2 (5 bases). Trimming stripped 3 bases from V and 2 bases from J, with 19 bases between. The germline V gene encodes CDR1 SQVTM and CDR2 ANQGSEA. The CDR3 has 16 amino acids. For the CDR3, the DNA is TGCAGCGTTGATAATATGGAACCCGACTATCAAGAGACCCAGTACTTC. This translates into CSVDNMEPDYQETQYF.

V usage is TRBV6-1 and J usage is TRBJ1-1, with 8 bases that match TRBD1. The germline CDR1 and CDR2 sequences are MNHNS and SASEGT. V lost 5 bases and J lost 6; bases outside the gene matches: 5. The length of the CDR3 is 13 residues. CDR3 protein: CASSHKQGAEAFF. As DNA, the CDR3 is TGTGCCAGCAGTCATAAACAGGGGGCTGAAGCTTTCTTT.

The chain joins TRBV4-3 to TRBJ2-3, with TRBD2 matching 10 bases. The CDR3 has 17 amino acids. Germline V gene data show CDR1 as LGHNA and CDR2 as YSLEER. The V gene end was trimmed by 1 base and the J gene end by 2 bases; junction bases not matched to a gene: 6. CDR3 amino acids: CASSQVLAGALTDTQYF. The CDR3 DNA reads TGCGCCAGCAGCCAAGTGCTAGCGGGAGCCCTCACAGATACGCAGTATTTT.

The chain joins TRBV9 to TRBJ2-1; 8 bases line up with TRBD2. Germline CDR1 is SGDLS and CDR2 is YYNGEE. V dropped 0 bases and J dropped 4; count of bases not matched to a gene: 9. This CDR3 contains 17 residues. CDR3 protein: CASSVEWREVGYNEQFF. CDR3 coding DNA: TGTGCCAGCAGCGTAGAATGGCGGGAGGTTGGGTACAATGAGCAGTTCTTC.

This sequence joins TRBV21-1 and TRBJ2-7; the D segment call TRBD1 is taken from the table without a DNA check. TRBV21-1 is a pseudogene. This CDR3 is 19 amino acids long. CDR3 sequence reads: CASSKGPARGQAPDHEQYF. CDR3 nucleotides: TGTGCCAGCAGCAAAGGGCCCGCCCGTGGACAGGCCCCCGATCACGAGCAGTACTTC.